Below, 22 T cell receptor beta chains from the same sample are listed, as sequenced in a study of human T cells and chemical hapten exposure. From the RACE reads, TCRdb called clonotypes with MiXCR, one entry per CDR3 protein. The sample holds 150,000 to 200,000 distinct CDR3 sequences, more than 12% seen once. The time point: patch test 1, 2 weeks after DPC sensitization. This sample's treatment: therapeutic diphenylcyclopropenone sensitization with weekly scalp DPC. Sequenced material: whole blood, taken in connection with sensitization to the hapten diphenylcyclopropenone (DPC). These receptors came from a woman aged 25 to 39 with alopecia areata. Some clones in this sample may be carry-over from other donors' samples.

The chain recombines TRBV24-1 with TRBJ1-1; D perhaps matches TRBD1 (5 bases). Trimming stripped 5 bases from V and 5 bases from J, with 11 bases between. This CDR3 contains 13 residues. Germline CDR1 is KGHDR and CDR2 is SFDVKD. DNA of the CDR3: TGTGCCACCAGTGCCAGGGACTATACTGAAGCTTTCTTT. It is translated as CATSARDYTEAFF.

V usage is TRBV6-1 and J usage is TRBJ1-5; D uncertain. The germline V gene encodes CDR1 MNHNS and CDR2 SASEGT. The ends were cut back, 1 base at V and 2 bases at J, with 9 bases in the middle. The CDR3 length is 15 residues. DNA of the CDR3: TGTGCCAGCAGTGAAGTTATAAACGGCAATCAGCCCCAGCATTTT. This codes for CASSEVINGNQPQHF.

The V call is TRBV7-8, the J call TRBJ1-1, with D hard to call. The CDR3 sequence is 13 residues long. V lost 6 bases, J lost 11 bases, and 19 bases lay in between. Germline V lookup: CDR1 SGHVS, CDR2 FQNEAQ. CDR3 coding DNA: TGTGCCAGCAGTCGATCGGGTGGTACAAAGGCTTTCTTT. Translating it yields CASSRSGGTKAFF.

V and J are TRBV28 and TRBJ1-1; 7 positions agree with TRBD1. From germline, CDR1 is MDHEN and CDR2 SYDVKM. The CDR3 runs 15 residues. After removal of 0 bases from V and 5 bases from J, the junction contained 6 bases not matched to a gene. CDR3 sequence (DNA): TGTGCCAGCAGTTTATGGCAGGGGGTTTGGACTGAAGCTTTCTTT. It specifies CASSLWQGVWTEAFF.

The chain is built from TRBV10-3 and TRBJ2-3; 14 positions agree with TRBD2. V shed 0 bases, J shed 3 bases, and the junction held 2 bases outside the gene matches. Per the germline V gene, CDR1 is ENHRY and CDR2 is SYGVKD. The CDR3 totals 17 residues. The DNA of the CDR3 is TGTGCCATCAGTGAGTCGACTAGCGGGAGGGTGACAGATACGCAGTATTTT. Its translation is CAISESTSGRVTDTQYF.

The chain has TRBV4-3 and TRBJ2-6; D gene uncertain. Per the germline V gene, CDR1 is LGHNA and CDR2 is YSLEER. V shed 1 base and J shed 2 bases, with 3 bases lying between them. CDR3 size: 14 residues. The CDR3 nucleotides are TGCGCCAGCAGCCAAGGCCCTGGGGCCAACGTCCTGACTTTC. Protein product: CASSQGPGANVLTF.

The chain couples TRBV5-6 to TRBJ2-5; 10 bases fit TRBD2. V was pared by 2 bases and J by 7 bases, with 8 bases of the junction left unmatched. Germline V gives CDR1 SGHDT, CDR2 YYEEEE. The CDR3 length is 15 residues. The CDR3 sequence is CASSFERGGRGTQYF. In DNA form, the CDR3 reads TGTGCCAGCAGCTTCGAGCGGGGGGGCCGTGGGACCCAGTACTTC.

This clonotype was recorded many times. The gene calls are TRBV28 and TRBJ2-7; 10 bases line up with TRBD1. Germline trimming cut 6 bases from V and 4 bases from J; bases unmatched to any gene: 15. Germline-derived CDR1 and CDR2 are MDHEN and SYDVKM. The CDR3 loop spans 17 amino acids. The CDR3 loop reads CASSYIIRGTGVYEQYF. The CDR3 DNA is TGTGCCAGCAGCTACATTATCCGGGGGACAGGGGTGTACGAGCAGTACTTC. Full variable domain (remainder filled in from reference TRBV28 and TRBJ2-7): DVKVTQSSRYLVKRTGEKVFLECVQDMDHENMFWYRQDPGLGLRLIYFSYDVKMKEKGDIPEGYSVSREKKERFSLILESASTNQTSMYLCASSYIIRGTGVYEQYFGPGTRLTVT.

The rearrangement uses TRBV19 and TRBJ2-2; possibly TRBD1 for D (5 bases). CDR3 size: 13 residues. The V gene lost 6 bases and the J gene lost 5 bases, with 10 bases spanning the gap. Germline-derived CDR1 and CDR2 are LNHDA and SQIVND (reference sequence). CDR3 sequence: CASRPQGTGELFF. CDR3 coding DNA: TGTGCCAGTAGGCCTCAGGGAACCGGGGAGCTGTTTTTT.

This clonotype was picked up a small number of times. The CDR3 region is CASSLGQSYTDTQYF. The CDR3 DNA is TGTGCCAGCAGCTTAGGACAGAGTTACACAGATACGCAGTATTTT. The V call is TRBV7-2, the J call TRBJ2-3; TRBD1 might be the D (5 bases). Germline CDR1 and CDR2: SGHTA and FQGNSA. The CDR3 spans 15 residues. The V and J ends lost 1 base and 2 bases respectively, with 10 bases between them.

The chain links TRBV18 to TRBJ2-7, with TRBD1 matching 10 bases. The junction had 7 bases not matched to a gene; V was cut back by 5 bases and J by 6 bases. In germline, CDR1 is KGHSH, CDR2 LQKENI. This CDR3 spans 14 amino acids. This CDR3 reads CASSTKGQGSEQYF. The CDR3 DNA follows: TGTGCCAGCTCAACCAAGGGACAGGGGTCCGAGCAGTACTTC.

This chain connects TRBV7-3 to TRBJ2-1; 10 bases are a match to TRBD1. After removal of 4 bases from V and 10 bases from J, the junction contained 10 bases not matched to a gene. CDR1 is SGHTA and CDR2 is FQGTGA in the germline V gene. This CDR3 contains 15 residues. The CDR3 nucleotides read TGTGCCAGCAGCTCTACCGGGACAGGGGTCGAAGAGCAGTTCTTC. Translation gives CASSSTGTGVEEQFF.

This clonotype came up once. This sequence joins TRBV12-2 and TRBJ2-7; no DNA check was done on the table's D call, TRBD2. TRBV12-2 represents a pseudogene. The CDR3 runs to 17 residues. CDR3 residues: CASRLALPPGGYYEQYF. The DNA of the CDR3 is TGTGCAAGTCGCTTAGCCCTCCCGCCAGGAGGGTACTACGAGCAGTACTTC.

The chain carries TRBV5-5 and TRBJ2-1, with 11 bases lining up with TRBD1. Germline V gene lookup returns CDR1 SGHKS and CDR2 YYEKEE (reference sequence). With V trimmed by 4 bases and J by 0 bases, 6 bases remained unmatched. This CDR3 has 17 residues. DNA of the CDR3: TGTGCCAGCAGCCGGGACAGGGGGGCGAGCTCCTACAATGAGCAGTTCTTC. This encodes CASSRDRGASSYNEQFF.

The chain links TRBV11-2 to TRBJ1-1; D gene ambiguous. Trimming took 1 base from V and 1 from J, leaving 10 bases between them. The CDR3 has 15 residues. Germline CDR1 SGHAT, CDR2 FQNNGV. The CDR3, as DNA: TGTGCCAGCAGCTTAGGGGAAGGACCGAACACTGAAGCTTTCTTT. Protein: CASSLGEGPNTEAFF.

The chain is built from TRBV7-9 and TRBJ2-2; possibly TRBD2 for D (6 bases). CDR1 is SEHNR and CDR2 is FQNEAQ in the germline V gene (reference sequence). CDR3 length: 14 amino acids. The V and J ends lost 5 bases and 4 bases respectively, with 11 bases between them. The CDR3 coding sequence is TGTGCCAGCAGCCGTCTTAGCGGCACCGGGGAGCTGTTTTTT. Amino acid sequence: CASSRLSGTGELFF. Combining the CDR3 with reference TRBV7-9 and TRBJ2-2 gives the whole variable domain DTGVSQNPRHKITKRGQNVTFRCDPISEHNRLYWYRQTLGQGPEFLTYFQNEAQLEKSRLLSDRFSAERPKGSFSTLEIQRTEQGDSAMYLCASSRLSGTGELFFGEGSRLTVL.

This chain joins TRBV28 and TRBJ2-5; 10 bases are a match to TRBD1. This CDR3 is built from 15 residues. Germline CDR1 and CDR2: MDHEN and SYDVKM. Germline trimming cut 5 bases from V and 5 bases from J; bases unmatched to any gene: 8. The CDR3 DNA sequence: TGTGCCAGCAGTCCCGGGACAGGGGCCCCCGAGACCCAGTACTTC. It is translated as CASSPGTGAPETQYF.

There are a few counts of this clonotype. CDR3 region: CSVEFLAGGTDTQYF. CDR3 bases: TGCAGCGTTGAATTCTTAGCGGGGGGCACAGATACGCAGTATTTT. The chain joins TRBV29-1 to TRBJ2-3; TRBD2 agrees at 9 bases. This CDR3 is built from 15 residues. The V gene's germline CDR1 is SQVTM and CDR2 ANQGSEA. V was clipped by 2 bases and J by 1 base; unmatched bases: 4.

In its sample, this clonotype was seen a few times. The chain carries TRBV6-2 or TRBV6-3 and TRBJ2-5; no firm D call. The CDR3 is made up of 12 amino acids. The V end was cut by 11 bases, the J end by 2 bases, with 12 bases between. Germline-derived CDR1 and CDR2 are MNHEY and SVGEGT. As DNA, the CDR3 is TGTGCCGGATTCCCATGGCAAGAGACCCAGTACTTC. Translating gives CAGFPWQETQYF.

The chain combines TRBV19 with TRBJ2-3, with D perhaps given as TRBD1 or TRBD2 (6 bases each). Per the germline V gene, CDR1 is LNHDA and CDR2 is SQIVND (reference sequence). The CDR3 extends over 17 amino acids. The V gene lost 4 bases and the J gene lost 0 bases, with 17 bases spanning the gap. Written as DNA, the CDR3 is TGTGCCAGTAGTAGTATTGGAGGGACAACTAGCACAGATACGCAGTATTTT. Protein: CASSSIGGTTSTDTQYF. The full variable domain, in which reference TRBV19 and TRBJ2-3 provide the parts outside the CDR3, is DGGITQSPKYLFRKEGQNVTLSCEQNLNHDAMYWYRQDPGQGLRLIYYSQIVNDFQKGDIAEGYSVSREKKESFPLTVTSAQKNPTAFYLCASSSIGGTTSTDTQYFGPGTRLTVL.

For the CDR3, the DNA is TGCGCCAGCAGTCGCGACAGGGGCCCGGGCACAGATACGCAGTATTTT. Amino acid sequence: CASSRDRGPGTDTQYF. The chain employs TRBV5-1 and TRBJ2-3; 8 bases map to TRBD1. Germline V gene lookup returns CDR1 SGHRS and CDR2 YFSETQ. This CDR3 comprises 16 residues. J gave up 1 base and V 5 bases, and 9 bases lay outside the gene matches. The full variable domain, completed using reference TRBV5-1 and TRBJ2-3, is KAGVTQTPRYLIKTRGQQVTLSCSPISGHRSVSWYQQTPGQGLQFLFEYFSETQRNKGNFPGRFSGRQFSNSRSEMNVSTLELGDSALYLCASSRDRGPGTDTQYFGPGTRLTVL.

The rearrangement links TRBV7-2 to TRBJ2-3, with 7 bases lining up with TRBD2. V was clipped by 5 bases and J by 4 bases; unmatched bases: 15. This CDR3 is built from 17 residues. Germline assignment: CDR1 SGHTA and CDR2 FQGNSA. CDR3 amino acids: CASSPSGAGRGADTQYF. The CDR3 DNA is TGTGCCAGCAGCCCCTCTGGAGCGGGGAGGGGCGCAGATACGCAGTATTTT.